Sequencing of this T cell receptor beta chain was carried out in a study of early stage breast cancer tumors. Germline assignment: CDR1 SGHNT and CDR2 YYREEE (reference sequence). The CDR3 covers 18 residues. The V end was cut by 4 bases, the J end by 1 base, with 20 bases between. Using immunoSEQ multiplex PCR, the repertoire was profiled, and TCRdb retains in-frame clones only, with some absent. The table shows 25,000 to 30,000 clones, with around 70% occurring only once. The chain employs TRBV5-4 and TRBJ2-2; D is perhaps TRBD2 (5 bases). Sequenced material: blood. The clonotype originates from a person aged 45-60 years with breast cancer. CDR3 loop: CASSQVAYSSGNTGELFF. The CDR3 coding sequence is TGTGCCAGCAGCCAAGTTGCTTACTCAAGCGGGAACACCGGGGAGCTGTTTTTT.